This is a list of T cell receptor beta chains from one sample in a study of cytomegalovirus exposure and HLA in healthy donors. The protocol was immunoSEQ multiplex PCR, while the TCRdb copy is restricted to in-frame clones and leaves out a portion. The sample has around 94,000 clones; 75% to 80% are singletons. The sample consisted of PBMCs. These TCRs come from a male donor in good health and CMV-seropositive. The CDR3 runs from the conserved cysteine through the conserved F or W. D genes are given only for firm matches. Clone size appears in some rows only: once, few, many, or a class for an expanded clone.

d_call	clone_size	v_call	j_call	cdr3_nt	cdr3_aa
TRBD2	few	TRBV6-6	TRBJ2-1	TGTGCCAGCAGTTTGCTAGGACTAGCCCTAAGGAATGAGCAGTTCTTC	CASSLLGLALRNEQFF
TRBD1	NA	TRBV28	TRBJ1-5	TGTGCCAGCAGTTGGGGGGACAGGGCGAATCAGCCCCAGCATTTT	CASSWGDRANQPQHF
TRBD1	NA	TRBV5-1	TRBJ2-7	TGCGCCAGCAGCCCTTGGACTGGCGGGACAGGAGACTACGAGCAGTACTTC	CASSPWTGGTGDYEQYF
NA	few	TRBV19	TRBJ1-2	TGTGCCAGCGATGCGGGGCCCTGGCATGGCTACACCTTC	CASDAGPWHGYTF
TRBD1	NA	TRBV7-2	TRBJ2-7	TGTGCCAGCAGCTTAGCGGGGGACAGGGGGTACGAGCAGTACTTC	CASSLAGDRGYEQYF
TRBD2	NA	TRBV5-4	TRBJ2-3	TGTGCCAGCAGCTCCCATACTAGCGGGGCAGATACGCAGTATTTT	CASSSHTSGADTQYF
TRBD1	NA	TRBV5-1	TRBJ2-1	TGCGCCAGCAGCTTGGTCCAGGGGGCGGGTGAGCAGTTCTTC	CASSLVQGAGEQFF
TRBD1	NA	TRBV27	TRBJ1-2	TGTGCCAGCAGTTTATTGGACAGGGGGTCCGGGCCGTATGGCTACACCTTC	CASSLLDRGSGPYGYTF
TRBD2	NA	TRBV7-2	TRBJ2-1	TGTGCCAGCGGACGGGGGGGGACCCTTGCGTATGAGCAGTTCTTC	CASGRGGTLAYEQFF
TRBD2	NA	TRBV4-3	TRBJ2-5	TGCGCCAGCAGCCAAGAGGGTATAACTAGCGGGCCTCAAGAGACCCAGTACTTC	CASSQEGITSGPQETQYF
TRBD1	NA	TRBV7-9	TRBJ1-2	TGTGCCAGCAGCCGAGACGGGACAGGGAATCAGGGCTACACCTTC	CASSRDGTGNQGYTF
TRBD2	NA	TRBV6-1	TRBJ2-3	TGTGCCAGCAGTGCCACTTTTCAAGCGGGAGAGGTAGATACGCAGTATTTT	CASSATFQAGEVDTQYF
NA	NA	TRBV18	TRBJ2-5	TGTGCCAGCTCACCAGGGCCTGGGGAGACCCAGTACTTC	CASSPGPGETQYF
NA	few	TRBV5-1	TRBJ2-3	TGCGCCAGCAGTAAGGACTCGATAAGCACAGATACGCAGTATTTT	CASSKDSISTDTQYF
TRBD2	NA	TRBV7-2	TRBJ2-7	TGTGCCAGCAGCCCAACTAGCGGGAGTAGGAACGAGCAGTACTTC	CASSPTSGSRNEQYF
NA	NA	TRBV27	TRBJ1-1	TGTGCCAGCAGTTCTGGGCCCCCGCCCACTGAAGCTTTCTTT	CASSSGPPPTEAFF
TRBD2	few	TRBV5-1	TRBJ2-5	TGCGCCAGCAGCTCCGGGGGACTAGCGGCTGGAGGGACCCAGTACTTC	CASSSGGLAAGGTQYF
TRBD2	NA	TRBV9	TRBJ2-7	TGTGCCAGCAGCGTAGGGCTAGCGGGAGGAGCCTACGAGCAGTACTTC	CASSVGLAGGAYEQYF
NA	NA	TRBV7-9	TRBJ2-2	TGTGCCATCAACAGGCGGGGGCGATTCGCGAACACCGGGGAGCTGTTTTTT	CAINRRGRFANTGELFF
NA	NA	TRBV28	TRBJ2-1	TGTGCCAGCAGTTTAAGAGGTGAGCAGTTCTTC	CASSLRGEQFF
TRBD2	few	TRBV7-2	TRBJ2-1	TGTGCCAGCAGCTTATCGGCGGGAGGGCCATTCAATGAGCAGTTCTTC	CASSLSAGGPFNEQFF
NA	NA	TRBV9	TRBJ2-7	TGTGCCAGCAGCGTAGACTTTGACTACGAGCAGTACTTC	CASSVDFDYEQYF
TRBD2	few	TRBV5-1	TRBJ2-1	TGCGCCAGCAGCTTGAATAGCGGGAGGGCCTACAATGAGCAGTTCTTC	CASSLNSGRAYNEQFF
NA	NA	TRBV5-1	TRBJ2-2	TGCGCCAGCAGCTTACAGGATAACACCGGGGAGCTGTTTTTT	CASSLQDNTGELFF
TRBD2	few	TRBV5-6	TRBJ2-7	TGTGCCAGCAGCCCGACTAGCGGGAGCGGATACGAGCAGTACTTC	CASSPTSGSGYEQYF
TRBD2	NA	TRBV7-3	TRBJ2-1	TGTGCCAGCAGCTCCCCAACCCGGGTCTCCAGCGGGAGGGATCTCTACAATGAGCAGTTCTTC	CASSSPTRVSSGRDLYNEQFF
TRBD1	NA	TRBV18	TRBJ2-3	TGTGCCAGCTCACGCTGGGACAGGGGGCGGACAGATACGCAGTATTTT	CASSRWDRGRTDTQYF
NA	NA	TRBV2	TRBJ2-5	TGTGCCAGCAGTGGGGCTGTGGGGGCCCAAGAGACCCAGTACTTC	CASSGAVGAQETQYF
NA	NA	TRBV7-2	TRBJ2-3	TGTGCCAGCAGCTTGGCCCATACAGATATGCAGTATTTT	CASSLAHTDMQYF
TRBD1	NA	TRBV6-5	TRBJ2-1	TGTGCCAGCAGTTCCCTCAGGGGGCTCGCCTACAATGAGCAGTTCTTC	CASSSLRGLAYNEQFF
TRBD1	NA	TRBV19	TRBJ2-2	TGTGCCAGTAGTTCGCGACAGGGGGCGTCAACCGGGGAGCTGTTTTTT	CASSSRQGASTGELFF
NA	NA	TRBV27	TRBJ2-7	TGTGCCAGCAGTTCGGGCGGGATCGGTTACGAGCAGTACTTC	CASSSGGIGYEQYF
NA	NA	TRBV27	TRBJ2-5	TGTGCCAGCAGCCCTACCCCGGGACAGACTCTTCTGGGGGAGGCCCAGTACTTC	CASSPTPGQTLLGEAQYF
TRBD2	NA	TRBV5-1	TRBJ2-2	TGCGCCAGCAGCCAGACTAGCGGGAAAATGACCGGGGAGCTGTTTTTT	CASSQTSGKMTGELFF
TRBD2	NA	TRBV4-1	TRBJ2-3	TGCGCCAGCAGCCAAGGTAACGGGAGGGCCAACACAGATACGCAGTATTTT	CASSQGNGRANTDTQYF
NA	NA	TRBV2	TRBJ1-1	TGTGCCAGCACCCCCCGGGCCGTCGGGGCTGAAGCTTTCTTT	CASTPRAVGAEAFF
NA	NA	TRBV5-6	TRBJ1-5	TGTGCCAGCAGCTTGGGTGGGGGGAGCAATCAGCCCCAGCATTTT	CASSLGGGSNQPQHF
NA	NA	TRBV18	TRBJ1-5	TGTGCCAGCTCGTATGGTAGGGGTAGCAATCAGCCCCAGCATTTT	CASSYGRGSNQPQHF
NA	NA	TRBV11-2	TRBJ2-5	TGTGCCAGCAGCTTAGGGAGTGGAGGGGAGACCCAGTACTTC	CASSLGSGGETQYF
TRBD2	NA	TRBV6-8	TRBJ2-1	TGTGCCAGCAGTTACTGCCCCCGGACTAGCGGGAGAGATGGGTATGAGCAGTTCTTC	CASSYCPRTSGRDGYEQFF
NA	few	TRBV6-5	TRBJ2-7	TGTGCCAGCAGACTCCAGGGTTCCGAGCAGTACTTC	CASRLQGSEQYF
NA	NA	TRBV18	TRBJ2-5	TGTGCCAGCTCACCATCGGGGTTAGAGGCCCAGTACTTC	CASSPSGLEAQYF
NA	few	TRBV6-1	TRBJ2-7	TGTGCCAGCAGCGCTAGAGGACACTTCTACGAGCAGTACTTC	CASSARGHFYEQYF
NA	NA	TRBV10-3	TRBJ2-7	TGTGCCATCAGTTTCGCGGCGGACTACGAGCAGTACTTC	CAISFAADYEQYF
TRBD2	NA	TRBV6-5	TRBJ2-5	TGTGCCAGCAGTTACTTGGGACTAGAGGAGGAGACCCAGTACTTC	CASSYLGLEEETQYF